This TCR beta chain was profiled in a study of T cell repertoires in cytomegalovirus infection. Study background: An indication of both CMV infection and matching HLA type came from public TCR beta signatures. The study, taken as a whole, reports: The study found HLA-C-restricted CMV-specific TCR beta clonotypes dominating the ex vivo response.

This clonotype was counted a few times. What it binds is not known. Between the trimmed V and J ends, which lost 7 bases and 4 bases, there was a span of 14 bases. CDR3 size: 15 residues. CDR1 SGHAT and CDR2 FQNNGV come from the germline V gene. A single record per CDR3 protein comes from TCRdb applying MiXCR to the reads. The sample lists about half a million distinct CDR3 sequences, 25% to 35% occurring once. This material consisted of cultured PBMCs, taken from culture after CMV antigen stimulation. The receptor was isolated from a human donor in good health (CMV status not recorded). Some clones in this sample may be carry-over from other donors' samples. The V call is TRBV11-2, the J call TRBJ1-6; D perhaps matches TRBD1 (6 bases). CDR3 sequence reads: CASTWNRAYNSPLHF. DNA for the CDR3: TGTGCCAGCACCTGGAACAGGGCTTATAATTCACCCCTCCACTTT.